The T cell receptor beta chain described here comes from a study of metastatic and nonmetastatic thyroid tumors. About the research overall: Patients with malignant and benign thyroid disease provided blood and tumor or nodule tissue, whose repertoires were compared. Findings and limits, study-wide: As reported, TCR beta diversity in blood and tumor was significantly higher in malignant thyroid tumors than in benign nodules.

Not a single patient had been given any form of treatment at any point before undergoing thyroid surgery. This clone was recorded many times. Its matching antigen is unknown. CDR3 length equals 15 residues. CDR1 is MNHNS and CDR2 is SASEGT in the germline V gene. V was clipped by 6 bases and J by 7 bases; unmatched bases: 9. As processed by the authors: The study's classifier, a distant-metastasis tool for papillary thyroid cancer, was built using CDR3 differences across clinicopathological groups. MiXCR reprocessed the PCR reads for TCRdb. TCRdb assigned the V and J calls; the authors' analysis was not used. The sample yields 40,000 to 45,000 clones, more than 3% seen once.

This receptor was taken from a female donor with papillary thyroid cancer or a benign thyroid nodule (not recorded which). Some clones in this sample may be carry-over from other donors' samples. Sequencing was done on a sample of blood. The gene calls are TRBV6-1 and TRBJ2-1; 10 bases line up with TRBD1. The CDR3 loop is CASSYSGTGENEQFF. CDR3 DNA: TGTGCCAGCAGCTATTCCGGGACAGGGGAGAATGAGCAGTTCTTC.